This T cell receptor (beta chain) was sequenced in a study of blood T cell repertoires in COVID-19. About the study: Sites in the United States, Italy and Spain provided acute and convalescent COVID-19 samples. PBMCs, B-cell-depleted T cells, or T cells provided the cDNA or gDNA that made up the material.

The V and J ends lost 0 bases and 9 bases, in that order; junction bases with no gene match: 9. The CDR3 sequence is 16 residues long. Germline V gives CDR1 SGHKS, CDR2 YYEKEE (reference sequence). Authors' processing steps: From reference gene primer amplification, estimates of nucleated cell counts were derived. Assay: immunoSEQ multiplex PCR; the TCRdb copy retains only in-frame clones and omits some. That table is the source of V, J and clone size, and D and trimming were worked out from the DNA. The data hold 150,000 to 200,000 clones, with approximately 90% observed a single time. Material for sequencing was peripheral blood. The rearrangement uses TRBV5-5 and TRBJ2-1; TRBD2 matches 10 bases. The TCR comes from a man aged 18 to 29 who had recovered from COVID-19. The CDR3 region has the DNA TGTGCCAGCAGCTTGGCACCCAGCGGGGGGGGTGGTGAGCAGTTCTTC. Residues: CASSLAPSGGGGEQFF.